This paragraph reports one TCR beta chain. 13 Jbeta primers and 60 Vbeta primers were used for the PCR. Sequencing was performed with immunoSEQ multiplex PCR; in TCRdb, only in-frame clones are kept and a portion is missing. The profile covers approximately 90,000 clones, with 75% to 80% appearing a single time and roughly 3.6% taken by the ten largest. This record comes from a study of cytomegalovirus exposure and HLA in healthy donors. Germline V gene lookup returns CDR1 MNHEY and CDR2 SVGAGI. CDR3 length: 13 residues. V was shortened by 3 bases and J by 7 bases, with 12 bases between the two germline ends.

This TCR was recovered from a man aged 25 to 40 in good health and CMV-seronegative. Specimen: PBMCs. The chain combines TRBV6-5 with TRBJ1-1, with a possible D match to TRBD1 (5 bases). For the CDR3, the DNA is TGTGCCAGCAGTTATAAGGGGTTGGGTGAAGCTTTCTTT. Protein sequence: CASSYKGLGEAFF.